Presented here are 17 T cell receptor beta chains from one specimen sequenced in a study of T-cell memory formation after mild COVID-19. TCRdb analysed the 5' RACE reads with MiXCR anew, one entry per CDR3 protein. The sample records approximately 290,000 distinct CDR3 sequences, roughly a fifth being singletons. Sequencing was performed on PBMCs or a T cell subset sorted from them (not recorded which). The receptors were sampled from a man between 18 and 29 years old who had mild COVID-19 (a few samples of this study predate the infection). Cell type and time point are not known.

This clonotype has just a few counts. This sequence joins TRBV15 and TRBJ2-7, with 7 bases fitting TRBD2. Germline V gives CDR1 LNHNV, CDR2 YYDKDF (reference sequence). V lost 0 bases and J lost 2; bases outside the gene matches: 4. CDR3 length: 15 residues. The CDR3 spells CATSRDRGGTYEQYF. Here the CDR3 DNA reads TGTGCCACCAGCAGAGATAGGGGAGGGACCTACGAGCAGTACTTC.

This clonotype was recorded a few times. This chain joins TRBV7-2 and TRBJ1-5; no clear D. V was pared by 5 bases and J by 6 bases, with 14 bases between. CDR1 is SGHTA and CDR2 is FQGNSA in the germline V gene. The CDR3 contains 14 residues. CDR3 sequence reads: CASSPAVGIQPQHF. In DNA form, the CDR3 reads TGTGCCAGCAGCCCCGCGGTGGGGATTCAGCCCCAGCATTTT. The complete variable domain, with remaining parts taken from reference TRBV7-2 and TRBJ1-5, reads GAGVSQSPSNKVTEKGKDVELRCDPISGHTALYWYRQSLGQGLEFLIYFQGNSAPDKSGLPSDRFSAERTGGSVSTLTIQRTQQEDSAVYLCASSPAVGIQPQHFGDGTRLSIL.

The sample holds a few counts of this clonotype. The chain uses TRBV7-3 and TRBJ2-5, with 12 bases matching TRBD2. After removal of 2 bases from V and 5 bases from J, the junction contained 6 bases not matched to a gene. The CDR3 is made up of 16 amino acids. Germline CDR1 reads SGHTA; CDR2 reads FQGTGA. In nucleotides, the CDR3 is TGTGCCAGCAGCTTATTTGGACTAGCGGGGCCCGAGACCCAGTACTTC. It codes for CASSLFGLAGPETQYF.

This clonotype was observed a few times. The CDR3 DNA reads TGTGCCAGCAGCTTACTCCATGGTCAAGAGACCCAGTACTTC. Residues: CASSLLHGQETQYF. The genes are TRBV11-2 and TRBJ2-5; D call uncertain. CDR1 SGHAT and CDR2 FQNNGV come from the germline V gene. Trimming took off 2 bases at V and 2 bases at J, with 9 bases between the two ends. The CDR3 totals 14 residues.

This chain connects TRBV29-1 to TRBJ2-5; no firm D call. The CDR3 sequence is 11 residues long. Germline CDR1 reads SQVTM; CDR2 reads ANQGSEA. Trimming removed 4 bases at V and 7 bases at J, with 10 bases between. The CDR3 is CSVVLAGTQYF. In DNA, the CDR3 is TGCAGCGTTGTTTTAGCCGGGACCCAGTACTTC.

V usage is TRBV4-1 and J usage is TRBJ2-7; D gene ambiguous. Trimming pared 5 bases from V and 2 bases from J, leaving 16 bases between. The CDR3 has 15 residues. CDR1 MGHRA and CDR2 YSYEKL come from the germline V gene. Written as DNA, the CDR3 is TGCGCCAGCAGCTCCGAAATATCCGGCGCCTACGAGCAGTACTTC. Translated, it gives CASSSEISGAYEQYF.

The CDR3, as DNA: TGTGCCAGCAGCCCCCCGGCGGTTGAGCAGTTCTTC. Translated: CASSPPAVEQFF. This sequence joins TRBV7-2 and TRBJ2-1; no reliable D call. The CDR3 spans 12 residues. Trimming took off 5 bases at V and 9 bases at J, with 11 bases between the two ends. CDR1 is SGHTA, CDR2 FQGNSA, per germline. The full variable domain, its missing parts supplied by reference TRBV7-2 and TRBJ2-1, is GAGVSQSPSNKVTEKGKDVELRCDPISGHTALYWYRQSLGQGLEFLIYFQGNSAPDKSGLPSDRFSAERTGGSVSTLTIQRTQQEDSAVYLCASSPPAVEQFFGPGTRLTVL.

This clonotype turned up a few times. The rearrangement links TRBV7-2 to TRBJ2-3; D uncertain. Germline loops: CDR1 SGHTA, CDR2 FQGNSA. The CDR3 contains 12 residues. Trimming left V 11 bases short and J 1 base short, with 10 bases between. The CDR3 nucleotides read TGTGCCGTAGCCTCGGGCACAGATACGCAGTATTTT. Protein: CAVASGTDTQYF. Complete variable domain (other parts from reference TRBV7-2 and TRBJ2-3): GAGVSQSPSNKVTEKGKDVELRCDPISGHTALYWYRQSLGQGLEFLIYFQGNSAPDKSGLPSDRFSAERTGGSVSTLTIQRTQQEDSAVYLCAVASGTDTQYFGPGTRLTVL.

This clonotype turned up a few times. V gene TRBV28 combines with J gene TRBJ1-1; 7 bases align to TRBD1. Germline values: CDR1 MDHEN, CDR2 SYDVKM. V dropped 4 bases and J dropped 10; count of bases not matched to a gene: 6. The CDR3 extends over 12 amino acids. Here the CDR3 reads CASSSWDSLAFF. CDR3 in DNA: TGTGCCAGCAGTTCCTGGGACAGCCTAGCTTTCTTT.

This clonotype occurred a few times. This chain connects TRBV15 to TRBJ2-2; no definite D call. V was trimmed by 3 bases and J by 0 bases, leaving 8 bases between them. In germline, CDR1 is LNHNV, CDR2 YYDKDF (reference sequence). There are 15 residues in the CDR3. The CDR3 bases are TGTGCCACCAGCAGCCCAAATACGAACACCGGGGAGCTGTTTTTT. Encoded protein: CATSSPNTNTGELFF.

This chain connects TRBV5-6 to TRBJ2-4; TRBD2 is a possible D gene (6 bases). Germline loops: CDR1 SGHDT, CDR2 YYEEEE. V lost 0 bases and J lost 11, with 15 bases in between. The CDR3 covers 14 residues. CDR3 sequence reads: CASSLGFGGTFQYF. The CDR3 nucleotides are TGTGCCAGCAGCTTGGGGTTTGGCGGGACGTTTCAGTACTTC.

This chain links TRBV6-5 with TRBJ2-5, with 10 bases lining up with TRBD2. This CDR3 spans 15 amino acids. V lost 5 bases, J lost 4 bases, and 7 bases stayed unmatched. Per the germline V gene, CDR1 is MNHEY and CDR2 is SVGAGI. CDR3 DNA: TGTGCCAGCAGTACCCGAGCGGGGGGGCTAGAGACCCAGTACTTC. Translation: CASSTRAGGLETQYF.

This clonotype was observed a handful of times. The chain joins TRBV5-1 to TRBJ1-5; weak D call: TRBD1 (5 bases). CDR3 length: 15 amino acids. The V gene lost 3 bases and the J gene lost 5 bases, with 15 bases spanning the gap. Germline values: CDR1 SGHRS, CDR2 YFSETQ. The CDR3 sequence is CASSWGPRGDQPQHF. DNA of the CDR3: TGCGCCAGCAGCTGGGGTCCGCGGGGCGATCAGCCCCAGCATTTT.

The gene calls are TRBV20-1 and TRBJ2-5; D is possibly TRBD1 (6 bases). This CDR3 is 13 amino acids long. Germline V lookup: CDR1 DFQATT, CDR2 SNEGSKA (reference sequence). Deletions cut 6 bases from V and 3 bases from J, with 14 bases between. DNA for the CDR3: TGCAGTGCGTACGGACAGCTAGAAGAGACCCAGTACTTC. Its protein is CSAYGQLEETQYF.

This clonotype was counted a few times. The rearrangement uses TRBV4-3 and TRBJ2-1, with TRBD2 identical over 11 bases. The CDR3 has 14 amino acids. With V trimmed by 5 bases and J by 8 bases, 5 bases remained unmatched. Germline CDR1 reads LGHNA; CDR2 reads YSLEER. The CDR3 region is CASSFSGGADEQFF. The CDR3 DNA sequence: TGCGCCAGCAGCTTTAGCGGGGGGGCGGATGAGCAGTTCTTC.

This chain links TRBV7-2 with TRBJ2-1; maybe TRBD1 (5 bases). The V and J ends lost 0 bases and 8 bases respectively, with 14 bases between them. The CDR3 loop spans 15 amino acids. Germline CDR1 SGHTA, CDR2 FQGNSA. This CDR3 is CASSLAALQGYEQFF. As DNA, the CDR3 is TGTGCCAGCAGCTTAGCCGCCCTTCAGGGCTATGAGCAGTTCTTC.

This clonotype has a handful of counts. The CDR3 is CASSLLGLVEETQYF. CDR3 DNA sequence: TGCGCCAGCAGCTTGTTGGGACTAGTGGAAGAGACCCAGTACTTC. J is TRBJ2-5 and V is TRBV5-1; 8 nucleotides align to TRBD2. This CDR3 is 15 amino acids long. Germline-derived CDR1 and CDR2 are SGHRS and YFSETQ. The junction had 5 bases not matched to a gene; V was cut back by 1 base and J by 3 bases.